Each of the 24 T cell receptor beta chains below was sequenced from the same sample in a study of T cell responses to AZD1222 COVID-19 vaccine. Only in-frame clones appear in the TCRdb table, and some are missing; sequencing was by immunoSEQ multiplex PCR. Of 120,000 or so clones listed, about 90% are singletons. The sample in question was peripheral blood, obtained on day 0 of AZD1222 vaccination. The receptors were gathered from an adult in good health.

This rearrangement joins TRBV14 to TRBJ2-1, with TRBD1 identical over 9 bases. Germline V lookup: CDR1 SGHDN, CDR2 FVKESK. The CDR3 totals 15 residues. V lost 6 bases to trimming and J lost 2 bases; unmatched junction nucleotides: 5. Here the CDR3 DNA reads TGTGCCAGCAGTTCGCGACAGGGGGCCTACAATGAGCAGTTCTTC. It encodes CASSSRQGAYNEQFF.

The rearrangement uses TRBV7-9 and TRBJ1-5, with a tentative D call TRBD1 (6 bases). V shed 3 bases and J shed 7 bases, with 10 bases lying between them. This CDR3 contains 13 residues. The germline CDR1 and CDR2 sequences are SEHNR and FQNEAQ (reference sequence). CDR3: CASSFNRAQPQHF. As DNA, the CDR3 is TGTGCCAGCAGCTTTAACAGGGCCCAGCCCCAGCATTTT.

This chain links TRBV10-3 with TRBJ2-2, with D maybe TRBD2 (6 bases). Germline CDR1 reads ENHRY; CDR2 reads SYGVKD. Trimming left V 8 bases short and J 13 bases short, with 14 bases between. This CDR3 region has 11 residues. CDR3 nucleotides: TGTGCCATCGGTCGGGAGTCAGGGCTGTTTTTT. The encoded protein is CAIGRESGLFF.

The chain carries TRBV11-1 and TRBJ2-3, with no clear D. This CDR3 spans 14 amino acids. The germline V gene encodes CDR1 SGHAT and CDR2 FQDESV (reference sequence). Trimming stripped 0 bases from V and 0 bases from J, with 4 bases between. The CDR3 spells CASSLAISTDTQYF. In DNA form, the CDR3 reads TGTGCCAGCAGCTTAGCGATCAGCACAGATACGCAGTATTTT. Combining the CDR3 with reference TRBV11-1 and TRBJ2-3 gives the whole variable domain EAEVAQSPRYKITEKSQAVAFWCDPISGHATLYWYRQILGQGPELLVQFQDESVVDDSQLPKDRFSAERLKGVDSTLKIQPAELGDSAMYLCASSLAISTDTQYFGPGTRLTVL.

The CDR3 DNA is TGTGCCAGCAGCTCGGCCTTAATTGGCCTTTACAATGAGCAGTTCTTC. Translated: CASSSALIGLYNEQFF. This chain joins TRBV5-4 and TRBJ2-1, with unresolved D. Between the trimmed V and J ends, which lost 3 bases and 4 bases, there was a span of 17 bases. In germline, CDR1 is SGHNT, CDR2 YYREEE (reference sequence). CDR3 length: 16 amino acids.

The chain employs TRBV5-1 and TRBJ2-5; D perhaps matches TRBD1 (6 bases). The CDR3 has 15 residues. Trimming stripped 2 bases from V and 1 base from J, with 12 bases between. CDR1 SGHRS and CDR2 YFSETQ come from the germline V gene. The CDR3 coding sequence is TGCGCCAGCAGCTTTGCTGGGACACCCCAAGAGACCCAGTACTTC. Translation gives CASSFAGTPQETQYF.

This CDR3 is CASSVGTGESEAFF. As DNA, the CDR3 is TGTGCCAGCAGCGTAGGGACAGGGGAATCCGAAGCTTTCTTT. The chain uses TRBV6-5 and TRBJ1-1; 10 nucleotides agree with TRBD1. The ends lost 6 bases at V and 8 bases at J; junction bases unmatched: 9. CDR3 length: 14 amino acids. Germline CDR1 reads MNHEY; CDR2 reads SVGAGI.

The chain uses TRBV5-1 and TRBJ2-7, with 8 positions matching TRBD1. Unmatched junction bases numbered 6, after V lost 4 bases and J lost 0 bases. The germline V gene has CDR1 SGHRS and CDR2 YFSETQ. The CDR3 is 15 residues long. Here the CDR3 DNA reads TGCGCCAGCAGCCCAAGGGGACAGGTCTCCTACGAGCAGTACTTC. Its translation: CASSPRGQVSYEQYF.

V gene TRBV9 combines with J gene TRBJ2-7; TRBD1 agrees at 7 bases. The CDR3 runs 14 residues. With 7 bases clipped from V and 2 bases from J, the junction kept 9 bases outside the gene matches. Germline CDR1 and CDR2: SGDLS and YYNGEE. The CDR3 region is CASATGTKPYEQYF. For the CDR3, the DNA is TGTGCCAGCGCGACAGGGACCAAGCCCTACGAGCAGTACTTC.

The chain couples TRBV6-2 or TRBV6-3 to TRBJ1-2; no clear D. Between the trimmed V and J ends, which lost 0 bases and 5 bases, there was a span of 16 bases. Per the germline V gene, CDR1 is MNHEY and CDR2 is SVGEGT. The CDR3 runs to 16 residues. The CDR3: CASSYSSGNWYYGYTF. The CDR3 nucleotides are TGTGCCAGCAGTTACTCAAGCGGGAATTGGTATTATGGCTACACCTTC.

The chain joins TRBV4-2 to TRBJ2-7; a possible D gene is TRBD2 (5 bases). Germline V gene data show CDR1 as LGHNA and CDR2 as YNFKEQ. The CDR3 runs 18 residues. V was trimmed by 3 bases and J by 3 bases, leaving 24 bases between them. The CDR3 region has the DNA TGTGCCAGCAGCCATCCCTTATTGAGGGAAGAGGATGGCTACGAGCAGTACTTC. This codes for CASSHPLLREEDGYEQYF.

The chain carries TRBV18 and TRBJ1-2; no clear D. Germline V gene data show CDR1 as KGHSH and CDR2 as LQKENI. V was clipped by 3 bases and J by 6 bases, with 8 bases between them. This CDR3 has 12 residues. The CDR3 region has the DNA TGTGCCAGCTCACCCACACAGAATGGCTACACCTTC. Translated: CASSPTQNGYTF.

The chain has TRBV5-1 and TRBJ1-1; 7 nucleotides align to TRBD1. The CDR3 length is 14 residues. Per the germline V gene, CDR1 is SGHRS and CDR2 is YFSETQ. V lost 6 bases to trimming and J lost 3 bases; unmatched junction nucleotides: 8. CDR3 nucleotides: TGCGCCAGCAAAGAAACAGGGGCTTACACTGAAGCTTTCTTT. This translates into CASKETGAYTEAFF. The entire variable domain, with the rest obtained from reference TRBV5-1 and TRBJ1-1, is as follows: KAGVTQTPRYLIKTRGQQVTLSCSPISGHRSVSWYQQTPGQGLQFLFEYFSETQRNKGNFPGRFSGRQFSNSRSEMNVSTLELGDSALYLCASKETGAYTEAFFGQGTRLTVV.

The chain links TRBV9 to TRBJ2-7, with D tentatively TRBD2 (6 bases). This CDR3 is built from 15 residues. Trimming removed 3 bases at V and 0 bases at J, with 13 bases between. Germline CDR1 is SGDLS and CDR2 is YYNGEE. CDR3 DNA: TGTGCCAGCAGCGCTTCCGGAGGGTCCTCCTACGAGCAGTACTTC. It translates to CASSASGGSSYEQYF.

J is TRBJ1-4 and V is TRBV30; D may be TRBD1 (5 bases). V was cut by 4 bases and J by 5 bases, with 14 bases left in between. CDR3 length equals 14 residues. Germline lookup yields CDR1 GTSNPN and CDR2 SVGIG (reference sequence). The CDR3 reads CAWKWGRANEKLFF. The CDR3 DNA sequence: TGTGCCTGGAAGTGGGGCAGGGCCAATGAAAAACTGTTTTTT. Together with reference TRBV30 and TRBJ1-4, the CDR3 gives the full variable domain: SQTIHQWPATLVQPVGSPLSLECTVEGTSNPNLYWYRQAAGRGLQLLFYSVGIGQISSEVPQNLSASRPQDRQFILSSKKLLLSDSGFYLCAWKWGRANEKLFFGSGTQLSVL.

The J gene is TRBJ2-7, the V gene TRBV5-1; 7 nucleotides line up with TRBD1. After removal of 4 bases from V and 5 bases from J, the junction contained 9 bases not matched to a gene. The CDR3 extends over 14 amino acids. Germline values: CDR1 SGHRS, CDR2 YFSETQ. DNA for the CDR3: TGCGCCAGCAGCCCCCCTCAGACAGGGAACGAGCAGTACTTC. Encoded protein: CASSPPQTGNEQYF.

V gene TRBV6-5 combines with J gene TRBJ1-1, with 12 positions matching TRBD1. The germline CDR1 and CDR2 sequences are MNHEY and SVGAGI. The CDR3 contains 14 residues. J lost 4 bases, V lost 6 bases, and 3 bases had no gene match. In DNA, the CDR3 is TGTGCCAGCAGGGGACAGGGGGCACCCACTGAAGCTTTCTTT. Translated, it gives CASRGQGAPTEAFF.

The CDR3 reads CASSGSWGSYEQYF. In DNA form, the CDR3 reads TGTGCCAGTAGCGGATCGTGGGGGTCCTACGAGCAGTACTTC. This chain joins TRBV19 and TRBJ2-7; D may correspond to TRBD1 or TRBD2 (5 bases each). Looked up from germline, CDR1 is LNHDA and CDR2 is SQIVND (reference sequence). Deletions cut 6 bases from V and 1 base from J, with 13 bases between. The CDR3 is 14 residues long.

The chain joins TRBV18 to TRBJ1-2; no definite D call. This CDR3 has 14 amino acids. Germline loops: CDR1 KGHSH, CDR2 LQKENI. Trimming removed 2 bases from V and 8 bases from J, with 15 bases in between. CDR3 amino acids: CASSPVVGSEGYTF. CDR3 nucleotide sequence: TGTGCCAGCTCACCAGTAGTTGGTAGTGAAGGCTACACCTTC.

The V call is TRBV27, the J call TRBJ1-5, with 10 bases that match TRBD1. V gave up 6 bases and J gave up 4 bases; unmatched junction bases: 9. In germline, CDR1 is MNHEY, CDR2 SMNVEV (reference sequence). CDR3 length: 16 residues. The DNA for the CDR3 is TGTGCCAGCAGGGAAAGTTGGGACAGGGGTAATCAGCCCCAGCATTTT. Its translation is CASRESWDRGNQPQHF.

The chain has TRBV4-1 and TRBJ2-1, with 10 bases aligning to TRBD1. CDR1 and CDR2 from the germline V gene are MGHRA and YSYEKL. The CDR3 sequence is 16 residues long. Trimming removed 4 bases from V and 7 bases from J; junction bases left unmatched: 10. CDR3 DNA sequence: TGCGCCAGCAGCCGTGAGGGACAGGGGAAAATGAATGAGCAGTTCTTC. Its translation is CASSREGQGKMNEQFF.

The chain couples TRBV12-3 or TRBV12-4 to TRBJ1-1, with D unresolved. This CDR3 has 12 amino acids. V shed 3 bases and J shed 0 bases, with 2 bases lying between them. The CDR3 DNA reads TGTGCCAGCAGTTTGATGAACACTGAAGCTTTCTTT. Translation: CASSLMNTEAFF.

The V gene is TRBV6-5, the J gene TRBJ1-3; D is possibly TRBD1 (6 bases). The germline V gene has CDR1 MNHEY and CDR2 SVGAGI. There are 16 residues in the CDR3. V was clipped by 0 bases and J by 2 bases, with 11 bases between them. The CDR3 DNA follows: TGTGCCAGCAGTTACTCCGGGGGCAGAGCTGGAAACACCATATATTTT. This encodes CASSYSGGRAGNTIYF.

The table lists this clone with a count of one. This sequence joins TRBV11-2 and TRBJ2-1; D is ambiguous. The V end lost 5 bases, the J end lost 5 bases, and 10 bases lay between the germline ends. Germline CDR1 SGHAT, CDR2 FQNNGV. The CDR3 length is 13 residues. The CDR3 sequence: CASSLIRDNEQFF. In DNA, the CDR3 is TGTGCCAGCAGCCTTATCCGGGACAATGAGCAGTTCTTC.